These T cell receptor beta chains were read from a single sample in a study of long-term antiretroviral therapy in people with HIV. Using immunoSEQ multiplex PCR, the repertoire was profiled, and TCRdb retains in-frame clones only, with some absent. Of about 22,000 clones listed, approximately 80% are singletons. The sample consisted of unsorted PBMCs, taken 1.6 years after starting antiretroviral therapy. The source is a man aged 40-49 years with HIV. CDR3s include the opening cysteine and the closing phenylalanine or tryptophan. Each record gives: J gene, clone size, V gene, D gene, CDR3 DNA, CDR3 protein. A D gene is named only where the DNA matches it firmly. Expanded clones are given a class, and other clones once, few, many or no size at all.

TRBJ2-1 . TRBV19 . TGTGCCAGTAGTATTTCCGGCAGCTCCTACAATGAGCAGTTCTTC CASSISGSSYNEQFF
TRBJ2-7 . TRBV5-1 TRBD1 TGCGCCAGCAGCTTGGGGGACAGATACGAGCAGTACTTC CASSLGDRYEQYF
TRBJ1-2 few TRBV19 . TGTGCCAGTGGCCCCGGTACAGGCGTCTATGGCTACACCTTC CASGPGTGVYGYTF
TRBJ1-1 . TRBV5-6 TRBD1 TGTGCCAGCAGCTCAACAGGGGGCGCGGGTACTGAAGCTTTCTTT CASSSTGGAGTEAFF
TRBJ1-2 . TRBV11-2 . TGTGCCAGCAGCTTAGATCAGGAGAGAGGCTACACCTTC CASSLDQERGYTF
TRBJ2-1 . TRBV7-9 . TGTGCCAGCAGCTTAGGGTGGGCCAGGGGAACCTACAATGAGCAGTTCTTC CASSLGWARGTYNEQFF
TRBJ2-5 . TRBV5-4 TRBD2 TGTGCCAGCAGCAATGGACTAGCGGGAGGGGAAGAGACCCAGTACTTC CASSNGLAGGEETQYF
TRBJ1-1 . TRBV4-2 . TGTGCCAGCAGCCAAGAGCTCTCGGGAGGGCCCACTGAAGCTTTCTTT CASSQELSGGPTEAFF
TRBJ2-1 once TRBV11-1 TRBD2 TGTGCCAGCAGCTTAGTTAAAGCGGGAGGGCCGGAAAGAAATGAGCAGTTCTTC CASSLVKAGGPERNEQFF
TRBJ2-3 . TRBV27 TRBD1 TGTGCCAGCAGTTTATCCAGGGGGCTTCCCACAGATACGCAGTATTTT CASSLSRGLPTDTQYF
TRBJ2-3 . TRBV2 . TGTGCCAGCATAGTCAAGGAGCACACAGATACGCAGTATTTT CASIVKEHTDTQYF
TRBJ2-6 . TRBV4-1 . TGCGCCAGCAGCCAAGCCCGGGGTTCTGGGGCCAACGTCCTGACTTTC CASSQARGSGANVLTF
TRBJ2-3 . TRBV10-2 . TGCGCCAGCAGTGAATTGCGTTCAGATACGCAGTATTTT CASSELRSDTQYF
TRBJ2-7 . TRBV5-1 . TGCGCCAGCAGCTTGACCAGAGGGGGGGCCGACGAGCAGTACTTC CASSLTRGGADEQYF
TRBJ1-1 . TRBV5-6 TRBD1 TGTGCCAGCAGCTTGTTCAGGGGGTTGAACACTGAAGCTTTCTTT CASSLFRGLNTEAFF
TRBJ2-6 . TRBV5-1 . TGCGCCAGCAGCTTGGCGGAATCCGGGGGCTTTTCCTCTGGGGCCAACGTCCTGACTTTC CASSLAESGGFSSGANVLTF
TRBJ2-5 . TRBV11-3 TRBD1 TGTGCCAGCAGCGTAGGGGGCGTCTACGAGACCCAGTACTTC CASSVGGVYETQYF
TRBJ2-1 . TRBV15 TRBD2 TGTGCCACCAGCAGAGACCAGGGACTAACCTACTACAATGAGCAGTTCTTC CATSRDQGLTYYNEQFF
TRBJ1-1 . TRBV19 TRBD1 TGTGCCAGTTCTAGAGGTAAGGGGGCAGAGACTGAAGCTTTCTTT CASSRGKGAETEAFF
TRBJ1-1 . TRBV25-1 TRBD1 TGTGCCAGCAGTGAACGGGACAGCCCCTACACTGAAGCTTTCTTT CASSERDSPYTEAFF
TRBJ2-7 . TRBV27 . TGTGCCACCTTTGACGGGTACGAGCAGTACTTC CATFDGYEQYF
TRBJ1-4 . TRBV9 . TGTGCCAGCAGCCCCCCAGGCGGAAAACTGTTTTTT CASSPPGGKLFF
TRBJ1-1 . TRBV13 . TGTGCCAGCAGCTTAGCGAACACTGAAGCTTTCTTT CASSLANTEAFF
TRBJ2-2 . TRBV19 TRBD2 TGTGCCAGTACCCCTTGGGGGGGACCGAACACCGGGGAGCTGTTTTTT CASTPWGGPNTGELFF
TRBJ1-2 . TRBV19 . TGTGCCAGTAGTCCCCTCCCTGGAGACTATGGCTACACCTTC CASSPLPGDYGYTF
TRBJ2-1 . TRBV29-1 TRBD2 TGCAGCGTTGAACCCACCCTGGGGGGAGTCGGGAGGGGCGATGAGCAGTTCTTC CSVEPTLGGVGRGDEQFF
TRBJ2-2 . TRBV6-5 . TGTGCCAGCAGTAAACTAAGCCCCGGGGAGCTGTTTTTT CASSKLSPGELFF
TRBJ1-1 . TRBV14 . TGTGCCAGCAGCCTTCGCGGGAACACTGAAGCTTTCTTT CASSLRGNTEAFF
TRBJ2-2 . TRBV9 . TGTGCCAGCAGCCCATCGGACTTGTACACCGGGGAGCTGTTTTTT CASSPSDLYTGELFF
TRBJ2-2 . TRBV15 TRBD2 TGTGCCACCAGCAGAGTTGTTAGCGGGAGGAAGAACACCGGGGAGCTGTTTTTT CATSRVVSGRKNTGELFF
TRBJ1-1 . TRBV11-2 . TGTGCCAGCAGCCTCGGACAGAACACTGAAGCTTTCTTT CASSLGQNTEAFF
TRBJ2-2 once TRBV14 . TGTGCCAGCTTCGATAGCGTTTCGAACACCGGGGAGCTGTTTTTT CASFDSVSNTGELFF
TRBJ1-6 . TRBV10-1 TRBD1 TGCGCCAGCAGGTCAGGGGGACAGGGGGTTCCCTATAATTCACCCCTCCACTTT CASRSGGQGVPYNSPLHF
TRBJ2-7 . TRBV21-1 . TGTGCCAGCAGATTCCGGGACGGGCAATACGAGCAGTACTTC CASRFRDGQYEQYF
TRBJ1-6 few TRBV19 . TGTGCCAGTAGTTGGACTGACGGTGGGCCCCTCCACTTT CASSWTDGGPLHF
TRBJ2-3 once TRBV6-1 TRBD1 TGTGCCAGCAGTGCGACAGGGGCCCCAGATACGCAGTATTTT CASSATGAPDTQYF
TRBJ2-3 once TRBV5-1 TRBD1 TGCGCCAGCAGTTCCGGGACAGCCAGATTCACAGATACGCAGTATTTT CASSSGTARFTDTQYF
TRBJ2-7 . TRBV27 TRBD2 TGTGCCAGCAGAAAAGACAGCAGGACTAGCGGGAGGGTTCTCTACGAGCAGTACTTC CASRKDSRTSGRVLYEQYF
TRBJ1-1 . TRBV2 . TGTGCCAGCAGTGAACAGGGGCCCACTGAAGCTTTCTTT CASSEQGPTEAFF
TRBJ1-1 . TRBV6-6 . TGTGCCAGCAGTCAAAACATGAATTCGAACACTGAAGCTTTCTTT CASSQNMNSNTEAFF
TRBJ2-7 once TRBV6-1 . TGTGCCAGCACCAATGCCGGGATCTACGAGCAGTACTTC CASTNAGIYEQYF
TRBJ1-1 few TRBV10-3 . TGTGCCATCAATACGCAGGAGAACACTGAAGCTTTCTTT CAINTQENTEAFF
TRBJ2-3 . TRBV5-8 . TGTGCCAGCCACCCTTGGGGCAACCAGCTCACAGATACGCAGTATTTT CASHPWGNQLTDTQYF
TRBJ1-5 . TRBV2 TRBD1 TGTGCCAGCAGAGCCGGACAGGGGCGTCATCAGCCCCAGCATTTT CASRAGQGRHQPQHF
TRBJ1-6 . TRBV9 . TGTGCCAGCAGCGTAGGGACGAGTTCACCCCTCCACTTT CASSVGTSSPLHF
TRBJ2-4 . TRBV2 TRBD1 TGTGCCAGCAGTGCCGCCGGGACAGATCCTGCCAAAAACATTCAGTACTTC CASSAAGTDPAKNIQYF
TRBJ2-2 . TRBV5-1 . TGCGCCAGCAGCTGGGGTCCTGGGGAGCTGTTTTTT CASSWGPGELFF
TRBJ1-2 few TRBV9 . TGTGCCAGCAGCAACGACAGGAGAGGGTTAAACTATGGCTACACCTTC CASSNDRRGLNYGYTF